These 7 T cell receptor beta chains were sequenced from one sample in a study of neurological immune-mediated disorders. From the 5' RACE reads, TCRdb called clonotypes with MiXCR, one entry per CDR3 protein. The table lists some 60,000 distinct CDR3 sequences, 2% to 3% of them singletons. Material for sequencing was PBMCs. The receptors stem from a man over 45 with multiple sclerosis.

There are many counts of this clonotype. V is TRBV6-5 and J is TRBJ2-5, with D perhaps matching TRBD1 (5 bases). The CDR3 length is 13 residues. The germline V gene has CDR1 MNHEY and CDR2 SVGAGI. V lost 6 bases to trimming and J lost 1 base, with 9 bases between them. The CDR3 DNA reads TGTGCCAGCAGCCCAGACAGCCAAGAGACCCAGTACTTC. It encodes CASSPDSQETQYF.

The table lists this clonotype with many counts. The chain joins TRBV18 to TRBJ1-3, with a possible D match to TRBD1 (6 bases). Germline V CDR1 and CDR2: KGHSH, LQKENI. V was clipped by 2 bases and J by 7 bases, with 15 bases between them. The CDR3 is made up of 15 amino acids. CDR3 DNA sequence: TGTGCCAGCTCACCATCGCGGGGGGCGAGTAACACCATATATTTT. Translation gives CASSPSRGASNTIYF.

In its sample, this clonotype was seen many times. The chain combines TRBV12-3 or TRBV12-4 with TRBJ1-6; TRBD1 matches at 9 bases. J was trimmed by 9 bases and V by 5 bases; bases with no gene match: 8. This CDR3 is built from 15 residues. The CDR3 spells CASSLMGQGFSPLHF. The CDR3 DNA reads TGTGCCAGCAGTCTTATGGGACAGGGCTTTTCACCCCTCCACTTT.

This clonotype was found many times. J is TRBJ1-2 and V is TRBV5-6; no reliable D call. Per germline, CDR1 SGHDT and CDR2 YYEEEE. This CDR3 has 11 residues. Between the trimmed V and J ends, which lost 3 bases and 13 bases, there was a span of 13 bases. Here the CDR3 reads CASSSGRSCTF. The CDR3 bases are TGTGCCAGCAGCTCTGGACGGAGCTGCACCTTC.

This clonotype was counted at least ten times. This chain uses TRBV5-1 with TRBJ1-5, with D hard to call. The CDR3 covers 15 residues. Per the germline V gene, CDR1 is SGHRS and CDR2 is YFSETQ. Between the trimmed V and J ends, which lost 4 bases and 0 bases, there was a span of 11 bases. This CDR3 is CASSVDVDSNQPQHF. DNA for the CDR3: TGCGCCAGCAGCGTGGACGTTGATAGCAATCAGCCCCAGCATTTT. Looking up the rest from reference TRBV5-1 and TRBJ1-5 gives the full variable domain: KAGVTQTPRYLIKTRGQQVTLSCSPISGHRSVSWYQQTPGQGLQFLFEYFSETQRNKGNFPGRFSGRQFSNSRSEMNVSTLELGDSALYLCASSVDVDSNQPQHFGDGTRLSIL.

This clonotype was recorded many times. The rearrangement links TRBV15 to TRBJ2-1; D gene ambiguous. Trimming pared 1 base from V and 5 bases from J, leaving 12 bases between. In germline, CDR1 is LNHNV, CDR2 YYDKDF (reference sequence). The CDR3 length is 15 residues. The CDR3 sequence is CATSRGVGFDNEQFF. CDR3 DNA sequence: TGTGCCACCAGCAGAGGAGTGGGGTTCGACAATGAGCAGTTCTTC.

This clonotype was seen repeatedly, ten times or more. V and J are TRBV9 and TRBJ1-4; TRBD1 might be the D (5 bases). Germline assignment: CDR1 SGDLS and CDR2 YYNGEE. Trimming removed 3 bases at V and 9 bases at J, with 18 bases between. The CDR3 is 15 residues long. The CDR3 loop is CASSGSGSTEKKLFF. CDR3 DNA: TGTGCCAGCAGCGGATCCGGGTCGACAGAGAAAAAACTGTTTTTT.